The 18 T cell receptor beta chains reported below all come from one sample, sequenced in a study of blood T cells in healthy people across ages. For the second PCR, which ran for about 6 to 11 cycles, a sample-barcoded 5' primer and a J-beta primer mix were used. TCRdb re-analysed the 5' RACE reads in MiXCR, keeping a single row per CDR3 protein. Of 1.5 million to 2 million distinct CDR3 sequences in the sample, about 50% were seen once. Sample: blood. All receptors come from a woman aged 40 to 55 in good health.

This clonotype was counted ten times or more. CDR3 coding DNA: TGTGCCAGCAGCCGGCGCACAGATACGCAGTATTTT. Translation: CASSRRTDTQYF. The chain couples TRBV7-2 to TRBJ2-3; D gene uncertain. This CDR3 contains 12 residues. V was pared by 5 bases and J by 1 base, with 4 bases between. Germline V gene lookup returns CDR1 SGHTA and CDR2 FQGNSA. Full variable domain (remainder filled in from reference TRBV7-2 and TRBJ2-3): GAGVSQSPSNKVTEKGKDVELRCDPISGHTALYWYRQSLGQGLEFLIYFQGNSAPDKSGLPSDRFSAERTGGSVSTLTIQRTQQEDSAVYLCASSRRTDTQYFGPGTRLTVL.

V is TRBV6-2 or TRBV6-3 and J is TRBJ2-7; TRBD1 matches at 8 bases. Germline lookup yields CDR1 MNHEY and CDR2 SVGEGT. CDR3 length: 13 amino acids. V lost 5 bases and J lost 6; bases outside the gene matches: 6. The CDR3 DNA reads TGTGCCAGCAGTGACAGGGGAATAGGCGAGCAGTACTTC. It specifies CASSDRGIGEQYF.

This clonotype was detected only a few times. This sequence joins TRBV29-1 and TRBJ2-1, with 9 positions matching TRBD1. The CDR3 runs to 15 residues. Germline V CDR1 and CDR2: SQVTM, ANQGSEA. Trimming took 5 bases from V and 2 from J; bases not matched to a gene: 7. The CDR3 bases are TGCAGCGTTCCCACCGGGACAGGGACCTACAATGAGCAGTTCTTC. This gives the protein CSVPTGTGTYNEQFF.

The chain combines TRBV27 with TRBJ1-6; weak D call: TRBD1 (6 bases). Trimming shortened V by 7 bases and J by 10 bases, and 20 bases separated the two germline ends. The V gene's germline CDR1 is MNHEY and CDR2 SMNVEV (reference sequence). The CDR3 has 15 residues. CDR3 sequence (DNA): TGTGCCAGCACCTATGGTAGGGGGATCGAATCACCCCTCCACTTT. Protein sequence: CASTYGRGIESPLHF.

This CDR3 is CASSLKGTGWDTDTQYF. The CDR3 DNA reads TGTGCCAGTAGTCTAAAGGGGACAGGGTGGGACACAGATACGCAGTATTTT. The chain has TRBV12-3 or TRBV12-4 and TRBJ2-3; TRBD1 aligns across 9 bases. The CDR3 totals 17 residues. V dropped 9 bases and J dropped 2; count of bases not matched to a gene: 15.

The V gene is TRBV5-1, the J gene TRBJ2-4; no clear D. Germline V gene lookup returns CDR1 SGHRS and CDR2 YFSETQ. The CDR3 is 14 residues long. Trimming left V 6 bases short and J 0 bases short, with 10 bases between. The CDR3 DNA reads as TGCGCCAGCAACTTAGATCTAGCCAAAAACATTCAGTACTTC. Translated, it gives CASNLDLAKNIQYF.

The chain employs TRBV6-2 or TRBV6-3 and TRBJ2-3, with 7 positions matching TRBD2. CDR1 is MNHEY, CDR2 SVGEGT, per germline. This CDR3 contains 17 residues. V lost 2 bases, J lost 2 bases, and 10 bases stayed unmatched. The CDR3 region has the DNA TGTGCCAGCAGTTACGCTAGCGGTACTCCACACACAGATACGCAGTATTTT. Its translation is CASSYASGTPHTDTQYF.

This clonotype was observed a few times. The CDR3 nucleotides read TGTGCCAGCAGCTTAGGGACAGGGGCGGCCCCCTACGAGCAGTACTTC. Encoded protein: CASSLGTGAAPYEQYF. The gene calls are TRBV11-1 and TRBJ2-7, with TRBD1 matching over 9 bases. The CDR3 runs to 16 residues. In germline, CDR1 is SGHAT, CDR2 FQDESV (reference sequence). The junction had 6 bases not matched to a gene; V was cut back by 1 base and J by 2 bases.

V usage is TRBV29-1 and J usage is TRBJ2-3; no reliable D call. CDR1 and CDR2 from the germline V gene are SQVTM and ANQGSEA. The CDR3 contains 15 residues. The V gene lost 0 bases and the J gene lost 6 bases, with 16 bases spanning the gap. CDR3 loop: CSVEDWTPRADTQYF. Written as DNA, the CDR3 is TGCAGCGTTGAAGATTGGACCCCTAGGGCGGATACGCAGTATTTT.

The chain carries TRBV4-1 and TRBJ2-3; 9 bases are a match to TRBD2. With V trimmed by 4 bases and J by 2 bases, 16 bases remained unmatched. The length of the CDR3 is 19 residues. The germline CDR1 and CDR2 sequences are MGHRA and YSYEKL. Written as DNA, the CDR3 is TGCGCCAGCAGCCGAACCCTAGCGGGGACAGCTAAGGACACAGATACGCAGTATTTT. Amino acid sequence: CASSRTLAGTAKDTDTQYF.

The chain couples TRBV4-3 to TRBJ2-3; TRBD2 aligns across 10 bases. The CDR3 has 17 amino acids. Trimming took 1 base from V and 2 from J; bases not matched to a gene: 6. Germline CDR1 is LGHNA and CDR2 is YSLEER. CDR3 bases: TGCGCCAGCAGCCAAGTCCTAGCGGGGGAGAACACAGATACGCAGTATTTT. Its protein is CASSQVLAGENTDTQYF.

This clonotype showed up just a few times. The chain employs TRBV15 and TRBJ2-1; TRBD1 agrees at 9 bases. The CDR3 spans 16 residues. V lost 3 bases, J lost 6 bases, and 9 bases stayed unmatched. Germline loops: CDR1 LNHNV, CDR2 YYDKDF (reference sequence). The CDR3 sequence is CATSSEPGTGFNEQFF. The CDR3 DNA follows: TGTGCCACCAGCAGTGAGCCCGGGACAGGGTTCAATGAGCAGTTCTTC. The whole variable domain, filled in from reference TRBV15 and TRBJ2-1, reads DAMVIQNPRYQVTQFGKPVTLSCSQTLNHNVMYWYQQKSSQAPKLLFHYYDKDFNNEADTPDNFQSRRPNTSFCFLDIRSPGLGDTAMYLCATSSEPGTGFNEQFFGPGTRLTVL.

The gene calls are TRBV11-3 and TRBJ2-1, with 8 bases fitting TRBD1. Trimming cost V 3 bases and J 7 bases; bases outside gene matches: 14. The CDR3 consists of 17 residues. Per the germline V gene, CDR1 is SGHNT and CDR2 is YENEEA. The CDR3 nucleotides read TGTGCCAGCAGCTTCTCTCGGCACAGGGGGTATGGTAATGAGCAGTTCTTC. This gives the protein CASSFSRHRGYGNEQFF.

The chain couples TRBV7-2 to TRBJ2-7; 9 nucleotides match TRBD1. The CDR3 is 15 amino acids. Per the germline V gene, CDR1 is SGHTA and CDR2 is FQGNSA. V was pared by 2 bases and J by 4 bases, with 6 bases of the junction left unmatched. The CDR3 here is CASSLITGGKYEQYF. The CDR3, as DNA: TGTGCCAGCAGCTTAATCACAGGGGGCAAGTACGAGCAGTACTTC. The complete variable domain, with remaining parts taken from reference TRBV7-2 and TRBJ2-7, reads GAGVSQSPSNKVTEKGKDVELRCDPISGHTALYWYRQSLGQGLEFLIYFQGNSAPDKSGLPSDRFSAERTGGSVSTLTIQRTQQEDSAVYLCASSLITGGKYEQYFGPGTRLTVT.

The chain recombines TRBV4-3 with TRBJ2-7; 8 bases align to TRBD1. Trimming removed 0 bases from V and 3 bases from J; junction bases left unmatched: 7. Germline assignment: CDR1 LGHNA and CDR2 YSLEER. CDR3 length: 16 amino acids. CDR3 coding DNA: TGCGCCAGCAGCCAAGACGGCCAGGGGGCAATCTACGAGCAGTACTTC. Protein sequence: CASSQDGQGAIYEQYF.

V usage is TRBV2 and J usage is TRBJ2-7; D may correspond to TRBD1 or TRBD2 (6 bases each). The ends were cut back, 8 bases at V and 6 bases at J, with 20 bases in the middle. Germline V gene sequence: CDR1 SNHLY, CDR2 FYNNEI. CDR3 length equals 14 residues. CDR3 protein: CASSPRRGDREQYF. CDR3 in DNA: TGTGCCAGCTCCCCAAGGAGGGGGGACCGCGAGCAGTACTTC.

This clonotype was recorded only once. The CDR3 region is CASRGDSGRHEQFF. The CDR3 region has the DNA TGTGCCAGCAGAGGGGATTCGGGGAGGCATGAGCAGTTCTTC. V gene TRBV6-5 combines with J gene TRBJ2-1; D may be TRBD2 (6 bases). The V end was cut by 6 bases, the J end by 8 bases, with 17 bases between. Germline CDR1 and CDR2: MNHEY and SVGAGI. CDR3 length equals 14 residues.

Concerning this clonotype itself: The junction does not match germline at one end; this may be a read error. The chain carries TRBV2 and TRBJ2-1, with unresolved D. The CDR3 consists of 15 residues. The germline gives CDR1 SNHLY, CDR2 FYNNEI. This chain's CDR3 is CASSEDVSSHNEQFF. As DNA, the CDR3 is TGTGCCAGCAGCGAGGACGTCAGCTCCCACAATGAGCAGTTCTTC.